This T cell receptor beta chain was identified in a study of shared clonotypes between healthy human individuals. CD45RO-negative, CCR7-selected cells formed the naive CD8 fraction, which excluded terminally differentiated effector memory CD45RA+ cells. Comments on this clone: The junction departs from germline at one end; a sequencing error may be responsible.

The CDR3 contains 12 residues. The germline V gene encodes CDR1 SEHNR and CDR2 FQNEAQ (reference sequence). The method was immunoSEQ multiplex PCR; TCRdb's version includes in-frame clones alone and lacks a portion of them. The sample has about 700,000 clones, about 91% seen once. The J gene is TRBJ2-1, the V gene TRBV7-9, with D tentatively TRBD1 or TRBD2 (6 bases each). This TCR came from a man aged 25 to 40 in good health. Material for sequencing was naive CD8+ T cells sorted from blood. Written as DNA, the CDR3 is TGTGCCAGCAGCGCTGGGGGCGGGGAGCGGTTCTTC. Amino acid sequence: CASSAGGGERFF.